This T cell receptor beta chain was found in a study of blood T cells in healthy people across ages. Combining a sample-barcoded 5' primer with a J-beta primer mix, a second PCR ran for roughly 7 to 12 cycles. All cDNA molecules were each tagged by a template-switch adaptor with 12 random nucleotides. Each CDR3 protein gets one entry after TCRdb re-called the 5' RACE reads with MiXCR. The sample lists approximately 1.5 million distinct CDR3 sequences, almost 35% seen once, with roughly 10% in the top ten. Study-level points and caveats: In older individuals, TCR beta diversity per million T cells was lower, falling roughly linearly with age.

Healthy Caucasians from Russia aged roughly 6 to 95 served as donors. To note about this clonotype: Its specificity is unknown.

The sequencing sample was made of blood. This receptor was taken from a woman in her 30s in good health.

The CDR3 sequence: CASSFLIGQRGEAFF. The CDR3 DNA sequence: TGTGCCAGCAGCTTTCTTATCGGGCAGCGAGGTGAAGCTTTCTTT. The chain has TRBV5-6 and TRBJ1-1, with D unclear. V was trimmed by 2 bases and J by 7 bases, leaving 18 bases between them. Germline V gives CDR1 SGHDT, CDR2 YYEEEE. The CDR3 totals 15 residues.